The text below deals with one TCR beta chain. There is no known antigen for this receptor. Per-base quality was not reported, and no clone a single base away is much larger than it. The entry originates in a study of blood T cell repertoires in COVID-19 (dated by TCRdb to 2019 to 2021). With respect to the entire study: Samples from collaborators originated in the United States, Italy and Spain and spanned both the acute and convalescent phases of COVID-19. The prospective study material was composed of cDNA or gDNA derived from T cells, B-cell-depleted T cells, or PBMCs. Deeply sampled blood TCRbeta repertoires from subjects exposed to, actively infected with, or recovered from COVID-19 were included in the dataset. The repertoires were made available in a free public database intended to serve as a resource for research on the immune response to SARS-CoV-2. Samples were obtained from the ongoing ImmuneRACE study (first 160 participants) and from 950 to 1,500 subjects provided by 6 global collaborators. A de-identified subject ID, COVID-19 status, age in years and sex were almost always included in the sample metadata. HLA class I and class II types, where available, came from metadata supplied by the sample provider rather than from assay-based typing.

The collaborating institutions used their own protocols to collect whole blood in K2EDTA tubes. For TCRbeta analysis, collaborators shipped samples as frozen whole blood, isolated PBMCs, or DNA extracted from either of those sample types. The immunoSEQ Assay, a bias-controlled multiplex PCR, was used to amplify TCRbeta CDR3 regions from genomic DNA. On the study's bioinformatics: Nucleated cell counts per sample were estimated from amplification of reference gene primers within the assay. To quantify the absolute abundance of each unique TCRbeta CDR3 rearrangement, sequence reads were collapsed and filtered. For each sample, productive Simpson clonality was calculated as the square root of Simpson's diversity index across productive rearrangements. What TCRdb holds here is the immuneACCESS table cut down to in-frame rearrangements. Part of the clones is not present; checked against another copy, under half of the missing clones reflect an unresolved V gene, and the others are unexplained. D and trimming were read from the DNA, whereas the V and J calls and clone size are those reported in that table. This sample has about 41,000 clones in its table, and roughly 91% of those were observed once. Approximately 4.8% of the sample is in the top ten clones.

Taken from the germline V gene (reference sequence), the CDR1 and CDR2 loops are LGHDT and YNNKEL. Trimming accounts for 6 bases at V and 4 bases at J, while the number of junction bases matched to no gene is 7. The CDR3, cysteine through phenylalanine, is 14 amino acids long. The read is trimmed to its CDR3 DNA, 42 bases read in frame from base 1. The full study reports these points: Clinical and demographic metadata were provided uncurated, with the amount varying by source and participant.

The sequencing input was peripheral blood. This receptor was taken from a human donor in a cohort sampled during active COVID-19. The chain links TRBV3-1 (or the pseudogene TRBV3-2) with TRBJ1-2; TRBD1 fits 8 bases in the junction. DNA sequence: TGTGCCAGCAGTCCCTTCGGGACAGGCTATGGCTACACCTTC. Its protein product is CASSPFGTGYGYTF.